This T cell receptor beta chain was retrieved from a study of B cell selection in AIRE deficiency. The repertoire was sequenced with immunoSEQ multiplex PCR; TCRdb's copy has only in-frame clones and lacks some. Of around 18,000 clones detected, under 95% appear once; the ten largest clones hold about 0.9%. V gave up 2 bases and J gave up 0 bases, with 8 bases separating them. This CDR3 has 15 amino acids. From germline, CDR1 is SGHTA and CDR2 FQGNSA. The regulatory T cell sort gate was CD4+CD25hiCD127low/negative. The origin of this receptor is a human donor in good health. Input material: CD4+CD25+ Tregs sorted from PBMCs. The V and J genes are TRBV7-2 and TRBJ2-1; the D is unclear. DNA of the CDR3: TGTGCCAGCAGCTTAAGTCCGAACTCCTACAATGAGCAGTTCTTC. It translates to CASSLSPNSYNEQFF.